One sample yielded the 10 T cell receptor beta chains listed below, sequenced in a study of T cell clonotyping in hematopoietic cell transplantation. Libraries were prepared by immunoSEQ multiplex PCR; TCRdb keeps only in-frame clonotypes and omits some of them. The sample includes tens of thousands of clones, 85% to 95% of them seen just once. The specimen sequenced was peripheral blood mononuclear cells. The source of these receptors is a woman in her forties or fifties in good health. Some clones in this sample may be carry-over from other donors' samples.

This clone has only one observation. The CDR3 DNA reads TGTGCCAGCAGTGAAGGGCAGCCCCAGCATTTT. Translation gives CASSEGQPQHF. The chain has TRBV6-1 and TRBJ1-5; D remains unclear. With 1 base removed from V and 7 bases from J, the gap between germline ends came to 2 bases. Looked up from germline, CDR1 is MNHNS and CDR2 is SASEGT. The CDR3 extends over 11 amino acids.

The chain employs TRBV7-9 and TRBJ2-5; 8 bases align to TRBD1. Germline loops: CDR1 SEHNR, CDR2 FQNEAQ (reference sequence). The CDR3 consists of 13 residues. Trimming took 5 bases from V and 4 from J; bases not matched to a gene: 3. CDR3 in amino acids: CASSPDRVETQYF. The CDR3, as DNA: TGTGCCAGCAGCCCGGACAGGGTAGAGACCCAGTACTTC.

The chain combines TRBV10-3 with TRBJ2-2, with unresolved D. Trimming took 3 bases from V and 0 from J, leaving 5 bases between them. CDR3 length: 14 residues. Germline CDR1 ENHRY, CDR2 SYGVKD. The CDR3 bases are TGTGCCATCAGTGATGGGCCGAACACCGGGGAGCTGTTTTTT. Protein sequence: CAISDGPNTGELFF.

CDR3 nucleotides: TGTGCCAGTAGAAGGAGGGCCGGGACAGGGGGCGCAGGAGGGGCCAACGTCCTGACTTTC. Its translation is CASRRRAGTGGAGGANVLTF. The gene calls are TRBV19 and TRBJ2-6; TRBD1 aligns across 12 bases. The germline CDR1 and CDR2 sequences are LNHDA and SQIVND (reference sequence). The CDR3 is 20 amino acids. V dropped 6 bases and J dropped 4; count of bases not matched to a gene: 16.

The chain recombines TRBV7-6 with TRBJ1-1; D gene unclear. Germline V gene sequence: CDR1 SGHVS, CDR2 FNYEAQ. The CDR3 is 13 residues long. Trimming removed 1 base at V and 2 bases at J, with 5 bases between. Written as DNA, the CDR3 is TGTGCCAGCAGCTTAGGCAGCAACACTGAAGCTTTCTTT. This encodes CASSLGSNTEAFF.

The genes are TRBV4-2 and TRBJ2-7, with D possibly TRBD1 on 5 matching bases. Germline lookup yields CDR1 LGHNA and CDR2 YNFKEQ. The V end lost 0 bases, the J end lost 3 bases, and 12 bases lay between the germline ends. The CDR3 runs 15 residues. The CDR3 reads CASSQEGAGLYEQYF. The CDR3 DNA reads TGTGCCAGCAGCCAAGAAGGGGCAGGTCTCTACGAGCAGTACTTC.

This chain joins TRBV5-5 and TRBJ2-2; weak D call: TRBD1 (6 bases). There are 14 residues in the CDR3. Trimming stripped 7 bases from V and 2 bases from J, with 12 bases between. Germline-derived CDR1 and CDR2 are SGHKS and YYEKEE (reference sequence). The CDR3 DNA sequence: TGTGCCAGCCGACAGGAAATTAACACCGGGGAGCTGTTTTTT. This codes for CASRQEINTGELFF.

V gene TRBV9 combines with J gene TRBJ2-5, with 10 bases identical to TRBD2. This CDR3 has 20 residues. CDR1 and CDR2 from the germline V gene are SGDLS and YYNGEE. V dropped 0 bases and J dropped 3; count of bases not matched to a gene: 17. The CDR3 spells CASSVAWGPTSGALKETQYF. Here the CDR3 DNA reads TGTGCCAGCAGCGTAGCTTGGGGGCCCACTAGCGGGGCCCTGAAAGAGACCCAGTACTTC.

The chain uses TRBV11-3 and TRBJ2-1, with D uncertain. The germline V gene has CDR1 SGHNT and CDR2 YENEEA. V was trimmed by 0 bases and J by 9 bases, leaving 12 bases between them. The CDR3 is 14 residues long. The CDR3 loop is CASSLDPGAPEQFF. The CDR3 DNA sequence: TGTGCCAGCAGCTTAGATCCAGGAGCGCCTGAGCAGTTCTTC.

This chain joins TRBV7-2 and TRBJ2-5, with 7 bases that match TRBD1. CDR1 is SGHTA, CDR2 FQGNSA, per germline. Losses at the gene ends were 4 bases for V and 3 bases for J; bases not matched to a gene: 5. The CDR3 sequence is 14 residues long. CDR3 sequence (DNA): TGTGCCAGCAGCTCACCTACAGGGGAAGAGACCCAGTACTTC. It yields the protein CASSSPTGEETQYF.